These 13 T cell receptor beta chains came from one sample sequenced in a study of T cell repertoires in cytomegalovirus infection. MiXCR was run by TCRdb on the reads, yielding one entry per CDR3 protein. The top ten clones hold roughly 53% of a sample with 100,000 to 150,000 distinct CDR3 sequences, roughly 32% of them seen once. Antigens for these TCRs are unknown. The specimen comprised CD8+ T cells from cultured PBMCs, sampled from culture after CMV antigen stimulation. The source of these receptors is a human donor in good health (CMV status not recorded). Some clones in this sample may be carry-over from other donors' samples.

This clonotype showed up just a few times. The CDR3 nucleotides read TGTGCCAGCAGCCCTGTCCTTAAAGTCGGACACAATGAGCAGTTCTTC. This sequence encodes CASSPVLKVGHNEQFF. J is TRBJ2-1 and V is TRBV28; the D is unclear. This CDR3 comprises 16 residues. V shed 6 bases and J shed 5 bases, with 20 bases lying between them. Germline V lookup: CDR1 MDHEN, CDR2 SYDVKM. The full variable domain, its missing parts supplied by reference TRBV28 and TRBJ2-1, is DVKVTQSSRYLVKRTGEKVFLECVQDMDHENMFWYRQDPGLGLRLIYFSYDVKMKEKGDIPEGYSVSREKKERFSLILESASTNQTSMYLCASSPVLKVGHNEQFFGPGTRLTVL.

This clonotype was recorded a few times. The chain combines TRBV6-6 with TRBJ2-1; no reliable D call. The V end was cut by 6 bases, the J end by 8 bases, with 11 bases between. Germline V gene lookup returns CDR1 MNHNY and CDR2 SVGAGI (reference sequence). This CDR3 contains 12 residues. The chain's CDR3 is CASSPSGDEQFF. CDR3 nucleotide sequence: TGTGCCAGCAGCCCATCTGGCGATGAGCAGTTCTTC.

This clonotype came up a few times. The chain uses TRBV4-1 and TRBJ2-5; 11 positions agree with TRBD2. The CDR3 covers 15 residues. CDR1 MGHRA and CDR2 YSYEKL come from the germline V gene. Germline trimming cut 2 bases from V and 1 base from J; bases unmatched to any gene: 0. CDR3 sequence reads: CASSQLAGGQETQYF. The CDR3 DNA reads as TGCGCCAGCAGCCAACTAGCGGGGGGCCAAGAGACCCAGTACTTC.

This clonotype was seen more than once but under ten times. The V gene is TRBV28, the J gene TRBJ1-5; TRBD1 matches 7 bases. The trim removed 3 bases at V and 6 bases at J, leaving 8 bases unmatched. The CDR3 is 15 residues long. CDR1 and CDR2 from the germline V gene are MDHEN and SYDVKM. For the CDR3, the DNA is TGTGCCAGCAGTTTTGGGACAGCGGAGGTTCAGCCCCAGCATTTT. Its protein product is CASSFGTAEVQPQHF.

This clonotype has a handful of counts. The chain carries TRBV6-5 and TRBJ2-2; 9 bases match TRBD2. Looked up from germline, CDR1 is MNHEY and CDR2 is SVGAGI. Germline trimming cut 2 bases from V and 8 bases from J; bases unmatched to any gene: 9. The CDR3 length is 16 residues. The CDR3 coding sequence is TGTGCCAGCAGTTACGGCGGGGGGGCTTTTGTGGGGGAGCTGTTTTTT. Translation gives CASSYGGGAFVGELFF.

This clonotype occurred a few times. J is TRBJ2-7 and V is TRBV7-6; the D is unclear. Germline V CDR1 and CDR2: SGHVS, FNYEAQ. Trimming took off 4 bases at V and 3 bases at J, with 13 bases between the two ends. The CDR3 has 14 amino acids. This CDR3 reads CASSSTLRFYEQYF. The DNA of the CDR3 is TGTGCCAGCAGCTCGACCCTCAGATTCTACGAGCAGTACTTC.

This clonotype has more than one count but fewer than ten. As DNA, the CDR3 is TGTGCCAGCAGTCCGCGAAGCCGGGACGGAGCTTTCTTT. It codes for CASSPRSRDGAFF. This chain connects TRBV27 to TRBJ1-1; D is possibly TRBD1 (5 bases). Trimming took off 5 bases at V and 10 bases at J, with 17 bases between the two ends. The CDR3 covers 13 residues. Germline CDR1 MNHEY, CDR2 SMNVEV (reference sequence).

The J gene is TRBJ1-3, the V gene TRBV9, with TRBD1 matching 7 bases. CDR3 length equals 16 residues. Germline CDR1 and CDR2: SGDLS and YYNGEE. Trimming took 0 bases from V and 0 from J; bases not matched to a gene: 3. The CDR3 bases are TGTGCCAGCAGCGTAGAGGGACAGAGCTCTGGAAACACCATATATTTT. Residues: CASSVEGQSSGNTIYF.

In its sample, this clonotype was seen a few times. V gene TRBV7-8 combines with J gene TRBJ2-5, with a weak D call TRBD1 (6 bases). With 0 bases removed from V and 5 bases from J, the gap between germline ends came to 16 bases. The germline gives CDR1 SGHVS, CDR2 FQNEAQ. This CDR3 is 16 amino acids long. This chain's CDR3 is CASSLAMGTPGETQYF. The CDR3 DNA is TGTGCCAGCAGCTTAGCGATGGGGACACCGGGGGAGACCCAGTACTTC.

The chain combines TRBV20-1 with TRBJ1-3; D is ambiguous. Germline-derived CDR1 and CDR2 are DFQATT and SNEGSKA (reference sequence). This CDR3 comprises 16 residues. With 0 bases removed from V and 0 bases from J, the gap between germline ends came to 12 bases. The CDR3: CSARDRGFRSGNTIYF. The DNA for the CDR3 is TGCAGTGCTAGAGATAGAGGATTTCGCTCTGGAAACACCATATATTTT.

The rearrangement joins TRBV2 to TRBJ2-7; perhaps TRBD2 as D (7 bases). Germline CDR1 SNHLY, CDR2 FYNNEI. This CDR3 region has 15 residues. The V end lost 8 bases, the J end lost 7 bases, and 24 bases lay between the germline ends. The CDR3: CASPGPGGEGVEQYF. The DNA for the CDR3 is TGTGCCAGCCCCGGGCCGGGGGGCGAGGGTGTGGAGCAGTACTTC.

The V and J genes are TRBV7-6 and TRBJ1-2, with 7 bases identical to TRBD1. CDR1 is SGHVS and CDR2 is FNYEAQ in the germline V gene. With 1 base clipped from V and 7 bases from J, the junction kept 6 bases outside the gene matches. The CDR3 loop spans 14 amino acids. CDR3 DNA sequence: TGTGCCAGCAGCTTAGGGGGACAGTTTTCTGGCTACACCTTC. Residues: CASSLGGQFSGYTF.

The chain has TRBV6-5 and TRBJ2-7; D gene uncertain. V lost 2 bases to trimming and J lost 7 bases, with 12 bases between them. Germline CDR1 reads MNHEY; CDR2 reads SVGAGI. CDR3 length: 13 amino acids. The DNA for the CDR3 is TGTGCCAGCAGTTACGTCAGATCGGAAGAGCAGTACTTC. As protein: CASSYVRSEEQYF.